Described below is a single T cell receptor beta chain sequence and its context. One junction end disagrees with the germline gene, perhaps due to a read error. Sequenced by immunoSEQ multiplex PCR; TCRdb stores in-frame clones only, minus some. The sample lists about 130,000 clones; roughly nine tenths were seen once. The CDR3 sequence is 12 residues long. This sample stems from a study of T cell responses to AZD1222 COVID-19 vaccine. This chain joins TRBV12-3 or TRBV12-4 and TRBJ2-7; 9 bases fit TRBD2. The sequence was collected from an adult in good health. This specimen was peripheral blood, taken on day 0 of AZD1222 vaccination. The CDR3 loop is CASSLGAGGPSF. CDR3 coding DNA: TGTGCCAGCAGTTTAGGGGCGGGAGGGCCCAGTTTC.